The source of this T cell receptor beta chain is a study of blood T cell repertoires in COVID-19. Study details: Samples of COVID-19 (acute and convalescent) were obtained from the United States, Italy and Spain. In each case, the material was cDNA or gDNA derived from T cells, B-cell-depleted T cells, or PBMCs.

The assay was immunoSEQ multiplex PCR, and TCRdb's table has in-frame clones only and misses some. This table holds approximately 200,000 clones, about 88% found once. The recovered donors of Cohort 3 showed two negative PCRs, clearance, or symptom resolution. The TCR sequence derives from a woman in her 30s who had recovered from COVID-19. Specimen: PBMCs or T cells enriched from blood (not recorded which).

CDR3 sequence: CASSSTPPGTTINTGELFF. CDR3 DNA: TGTGCCAGCAGTTCCACGCCCCCCGGGACAACAATCAACACCGGGGAGCTGTTTTTT. The chain combines TRBV27 with TRBJ2-2; TRBD1 is a possible D gene (6 bases). Germline CDR1 and CDR2: MNHEY and SMNVEV (reference sequence). This CDR3 is 19 amino acids long. V dropped 4 bases and J dropped 2 bases, with 23 bases sitting between them.